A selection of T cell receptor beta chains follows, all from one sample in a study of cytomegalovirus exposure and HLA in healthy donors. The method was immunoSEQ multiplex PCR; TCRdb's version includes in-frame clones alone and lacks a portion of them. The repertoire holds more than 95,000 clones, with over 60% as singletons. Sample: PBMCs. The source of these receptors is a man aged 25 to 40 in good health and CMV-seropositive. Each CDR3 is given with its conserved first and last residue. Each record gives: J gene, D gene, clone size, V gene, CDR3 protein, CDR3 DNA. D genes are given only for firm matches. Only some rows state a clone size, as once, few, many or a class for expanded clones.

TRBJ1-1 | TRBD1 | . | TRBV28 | CASSLPRTGTWRTEAFF | TGTGCCAGCAGTTTACCCCGGACAGGAACCTGGAGGACTGAAGCTTTCTTT
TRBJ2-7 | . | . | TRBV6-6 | CASSPFYEQYF | TGTGCCAGCAGTCCTTTCTACGAGCAGTACTTC
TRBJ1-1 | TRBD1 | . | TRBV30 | CAWSYGTGVTEAFF | TGTGCCTGGAGTTACGGGACAGGGGTCACTGAAGCTTTCTTT
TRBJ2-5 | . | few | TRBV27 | CASSLLGRETQYF | TGTGCCAGCAGTTTATTAGGGAGAGAGACCCAGTACTTC
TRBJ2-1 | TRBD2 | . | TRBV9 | CASSAGTSGRSPYNEQFF | TGTGCCAGCAGCGCGGGGACTAGCGGGAGGTCCCCCTACAATGAGCAGTTCTTC
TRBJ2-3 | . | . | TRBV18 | CASSPRDYSTDTQYF | TGTGCCAGCTCCCCACGTGACTATAGCACAGATACGCAGTATTTT
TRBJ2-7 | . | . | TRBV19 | CASSAQGNYEQYF | TGTGCCAGTAGCGCCCAGGGGAACTACGAGCAGTACTTC
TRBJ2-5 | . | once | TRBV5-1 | CASSFTIQETQYF | TGCGCCAGCAGCTTTACTATCCAAGAGACCCAGTACTTC
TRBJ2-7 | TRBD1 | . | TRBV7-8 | CASSLAQGARYEQHF | TGTGCCAGCAGCTTAGCCCAGGGGGCGCGGTACGAGCAGCACTTC
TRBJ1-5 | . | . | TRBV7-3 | CASSLQGTGQPQHF | TGTGCCAGCAGCTTACAGGGGACGGGTCAGCCCCAGCATTTT
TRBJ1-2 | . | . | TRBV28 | CASSPGSAWGYTF | TGTGCCAGCAGTCCCGGGTCCGCCTGGGGCTACACCTTC
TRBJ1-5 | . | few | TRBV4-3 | CASSLDRYSNQPQHF | TGCGCCAGCAGCCTAGACCGGTATAGCAATCAGCCCCAGCATTTT
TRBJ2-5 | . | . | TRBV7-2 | CASTKGGRLQETQYF | TGTGCCAGCACCAAAGGTGGGAGGCTTCAAGAGACCCAGTACTTC
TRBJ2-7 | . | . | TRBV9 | CASSVGGGNYEQYF | TGTGCCAGCAGCGTAGGTGGCGGGAACTACGAGCAGTACTTC
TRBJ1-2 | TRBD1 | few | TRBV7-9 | CASSARQGAGYGYTF | TGTGCCAGCAGCGCCAGACAGGGGGCGGGCTATGGCTACACCTTC
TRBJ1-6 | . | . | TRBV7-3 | CASSLRRSEDNSPLHF | TGTGCCAGCAGCCTTCGCCGCAGCGAAGATAATTCACCCCTCCACTTT
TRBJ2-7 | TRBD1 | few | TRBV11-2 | CASSLVRRTGTYEQYF | TGTGCCAGCAGCTTAGTAAGGAGGACAGGAACCTACGAGCAGTACTTC
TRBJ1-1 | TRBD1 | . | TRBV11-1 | CASSFNEGARTEAFF | TGTGCCAGCAGCTTCAACGAGGGGGCGCGTACTGAAGCTTTCTTT
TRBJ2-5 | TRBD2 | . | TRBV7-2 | CASSLAGWASGGQETQYF | TGTGCCAGCAGCTTAGCGGGGTGGGCTAGCGGGGGCCAAGAGACCCAGTACTTC
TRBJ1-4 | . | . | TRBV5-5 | CASGGGAPTNEKLFF | TGTGCCAGCGGAGGAGGGGCCCCAACTAATGAAAAACTGTTTTTT
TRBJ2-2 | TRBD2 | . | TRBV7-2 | CASSPTRSGTGELFF | TGTGCCAGCAGCCCAACTCGTAGCGGGACCGGGGAGCTGTTTTTT
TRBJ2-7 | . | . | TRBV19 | CASSLRTTPAYEQYF | TGTGCCAGTAGTTTACGGACTACCCCGGCCTACGAGCAGTACTTC
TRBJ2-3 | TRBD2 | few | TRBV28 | CATGTSGSLYTQYF | TGTGCCACCGGGACTAGCGGGAGTTTATATACGCAGTATTTT
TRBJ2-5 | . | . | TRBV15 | CATSSRQRETQYF | TGTGCCACCAGCTCCCGACAACGAGAGACCCAGTACTTC
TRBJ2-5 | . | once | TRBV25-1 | CASSGRDQETQYF | TGTGCCAGCAGTGGCAGGGACCAAGAGACCCAGTACTTC
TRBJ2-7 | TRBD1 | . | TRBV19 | CASSIGGTGAYEQYF | TGTGCCAGTAGTATAGGTGGGACAGGGGCCTACGAGCAGTACTTC
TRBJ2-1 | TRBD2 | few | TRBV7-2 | CASSSLGTSGGGVEQFF | TGTGCCAGCAGCTCTCTTGGGACTAGCGGAGGAGGGGTTGAGCAGTTCTTC
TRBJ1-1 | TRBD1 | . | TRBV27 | CASSLGGGRGLVGLTEAFF | TGTGCCAGCAGTTTGGGTGGTGGCAGGGGGCTCGTAGGGTTGACCGAAGCTTTCTTT
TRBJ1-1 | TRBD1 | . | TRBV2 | CASSLRPGTGTRAFF | TGTGCCAGCAGTCTTCGTCCCGGGACAGGTACGAGGGCTTTCTTT
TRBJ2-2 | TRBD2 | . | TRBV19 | CASSIGLAGITGELFF | TGTGCCAGTAGTATCGGGCTAGCGGGGATCACCGGGGAGCTGTTTTTT
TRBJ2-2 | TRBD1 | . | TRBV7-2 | CASSSGGTGGTGELFF | TGTGCCAGCAGCTCGGGCGGGACAGGGGGCACCGGGGAGCTGTTTTTT
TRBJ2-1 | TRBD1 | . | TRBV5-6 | CASIRTGNRNEQFF | TGTGCCAGCATCCGGACAGGGAATCGGAATGAGCAGTTCTTC
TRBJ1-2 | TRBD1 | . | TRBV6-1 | CASSPYRGYNYGYTF | TGTGCCAGCAGTCCCTACAGGGGGTACAACTATGGCTACACCTTC